Described below is a single TCR beta chain sequence and its context. This entry belongs to a study of shared clonotypes between healthy human individuals. This CDR3 is 16 amino acids long. From germline, CDR1 is SGHRS and CDR2 YFSETQ. The V end was cut by 0 bases, the J end by 4 bases, with 16 bases between. The donor population consisted of healthy HIV-negative adults with no recent acute infections or vaccinations. Approximately 210 ng DNA, tens of thousands of T cell genomes, went into each sorted-subset replicate PCR. Sequenced by immunoSEQ multiplex PCR; TCRdb stores in-frame clones only, minus some. The repertoire holds some 2,400,000 clones, with about 94% as singletons.

The chain carries TRBV5-1 and TRBJ2-5; a weak D match, TRBD1 (5 bases). The sequence was obtained from a man aged 18 to 29 in good health. Material for sequencing was naive CD4+ T cells sorted from blood. Documented subset: CD45RA+ positively selected. CDR3 DNA sequence: TGCGCCAGCAGCTTGGAGGGGCAGTTCCAGGGAGAGACCCAGTACTTC. This gives the protein CASSLEGQFQGETQYF.